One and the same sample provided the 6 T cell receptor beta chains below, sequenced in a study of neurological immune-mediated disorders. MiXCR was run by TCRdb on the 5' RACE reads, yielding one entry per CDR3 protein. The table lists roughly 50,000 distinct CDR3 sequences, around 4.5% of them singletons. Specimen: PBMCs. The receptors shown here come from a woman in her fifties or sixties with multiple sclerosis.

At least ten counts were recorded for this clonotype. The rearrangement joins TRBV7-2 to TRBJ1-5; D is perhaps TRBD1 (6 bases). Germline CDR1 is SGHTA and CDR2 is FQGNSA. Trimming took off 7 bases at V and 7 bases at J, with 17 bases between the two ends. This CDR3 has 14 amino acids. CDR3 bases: TGTGCCAGCAACCGAGGAGGGGGGCAACAGCCCCAGCATTTT. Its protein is CASNRGGGQQPQHF.

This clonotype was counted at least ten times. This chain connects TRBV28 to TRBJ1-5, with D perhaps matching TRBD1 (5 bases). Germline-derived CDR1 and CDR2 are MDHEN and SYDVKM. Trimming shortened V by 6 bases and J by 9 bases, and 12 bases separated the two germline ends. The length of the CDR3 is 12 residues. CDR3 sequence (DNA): TGTGCCAGCAGGGGTGGGGGATTGCCCCAGCATTTT. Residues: CASRGGGLPQHF.

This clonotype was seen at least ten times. CDR3 nucleotides: TGCAGTGCTATAGCAGGGACGGGCACAGATACGCAGTATTTT. It codes for CSAIAGTGTDTQYF. The chain combines TRBV20-1 with TRBJ2-3; either TRBD1 or TRBD2 may supply D (5 bases each). The ends were cut back, 4 bases at V and 1 base at J, with 12 bases in the middle. The germline V gene has CDR1 DFQATT and CDR2 SNEGSKA (reference sequence). This CDR3 is built from 14 residues.

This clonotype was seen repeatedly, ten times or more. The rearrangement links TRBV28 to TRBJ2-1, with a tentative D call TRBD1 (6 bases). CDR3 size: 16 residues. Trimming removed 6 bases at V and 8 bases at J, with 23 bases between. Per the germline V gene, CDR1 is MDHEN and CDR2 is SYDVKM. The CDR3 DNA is TGTGCCAGCAGGATGACCGGGACAAAAAATTTTCATGAGCAGTTCTTC. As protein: CASRMTGTKNFHEQFF.

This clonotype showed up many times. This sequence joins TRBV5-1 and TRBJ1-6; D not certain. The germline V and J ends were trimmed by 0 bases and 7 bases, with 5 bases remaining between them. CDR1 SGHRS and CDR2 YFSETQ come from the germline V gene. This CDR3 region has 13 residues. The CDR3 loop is CASSLDGNSPLHF. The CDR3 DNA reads TGCGCCAGCAGCTTGGACGGAAATTCACCCCTCCACTTT. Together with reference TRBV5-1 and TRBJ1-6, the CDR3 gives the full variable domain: KAGVTQTPRYLIKTRGQQVTLSCSPISGHRSVSWYQQTPGQGLQFLFEYFSETQRNKGNFPGRFSGRQFSNSRSEMNVSTLELGDSALYLCASSLDGNSPLHFGNGTRLTVT.

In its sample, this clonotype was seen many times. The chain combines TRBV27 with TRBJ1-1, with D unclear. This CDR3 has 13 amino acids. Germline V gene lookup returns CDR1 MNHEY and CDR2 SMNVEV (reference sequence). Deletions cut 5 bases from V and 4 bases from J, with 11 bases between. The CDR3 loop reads CASSIAEGTEAFF. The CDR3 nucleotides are TGTGCCAGCAGTATTGCGGAGGGCACTGAAGCTTTCTTT.